These T cell receptor beta chains were read from a single sample in a study of T-cell memory formation after mild COVID-19. TCRdb itself ran the 5' RACE reads through MiXCR, one entry per CDR3 protein. The sample carries roughly 350,000 distinct CDR3 sequences, around 28% recorded once. Specimen: PBMCs or a T cell subset sorted from them (not recorded which). The receptors stem from an adult woman who had mild COVID-19 (a few samples of this study predate the infection). Cell type and time point are not known. Each CDR3 is given without its conserved first and last residue. The order of the fields is J gene, V gene, CDR3 protein.

J: TRBJ2-3
V: TRBV7-2
CDR3: ASSPNRLGQGQSDTQY

J: TRBJ2-1
V: TRBV20-1
CDR3: SARSGSSMYEQF

J: TRBJ2-1
V: TRBV4-2
CDR3: ASSQDQQGDEQF

J: TRBJ2-7
V: TRBV11-3
CDR3: ASSLDRFGGQY

J: TRBJ2-1
V: TRBV7-3
CDR3: ASSLTLAGEQF

J: TRBJ2-2
V: TRBV18
CDR3: ASSPLNTGELF

J: TRBJ2-5
V: TRBV29-1
CDR3: SVVGSGGGETQY

J: TRBJ1-3
V: TRBV29-1
CDR3: SVIPGQAGLGNTIY

J: TRBJ2-1
V: TRBV19
CDR3: ASSIATHNEQF

J: TRBJ2-5
V: TRBV12-3/TRBV12-4
CDR3: ASSFGSGERETQY

J: TRBJ2-2
V: TRBV7-9
CDR3: ASSIFQGTGELF

J: TRBJ2-1
V: TRBV12-3/TRBV12-4
CDR3: ASSLGLAEGNEQF

J: TRBJ2-3
V: TRBV15
CDR3: ATSSRGQGTDTQY

J: TRBJ2-3
V: TRBV6-1
CDR3: ASSATGTSTDTQY

J: TRBJ1-2
V: TRBV20-1
CDR3: SDHERVGYT

J: TRBJ2-7
V: TRBV7-9
CDR3: ASRADSSYEQY

J: TRBJ2-1
V: TRBV5-1
CDR3: ASSRTGTDYNEQF

J: TRBJ2-1
V: TRBV6-6
CDR3: ASSFGRTGLEEQF

J: TRBJ2-3
V: TRBV12-3/TRBV12-4
CDR3: ASSPGSGDTQY

J: TRBJ2-7
V: TRBV11-1
CDR3: ASSLQRSSSYEQY

J: TRBJ2-2
V: TRBV7-3
CDR3: ASSRTGLAANTGELF

J: TRBJ1-1
V: TRBV5-1
CDR3: ASSLETLRKAF

J: TRBJ2-2
V: TRBV12-3/TRBV12-4
CDR3: ASSLISWTRYTGELF

J: TRBJ2-3
V: TRBV20-1
CDR3: SARPQGPDTQY

J: TRBJ2-3
V: TRBV5-1
CDR3: ASSLSGGRTDTQY

J: TRBJ2-7
V: TRBV5-1
CDR3: ASSPGQGDDEQY

J: TRBJ1-2
V: TRBV29-1
CDR3: SVLEANYGYT

J: TRBJ2-1
V: TRBV19
CDR3: ASSTAGGPNEQF

J: TRBJ2-5
V: TRBV5-1
CDR3: ASSLASSKAETQY

J: TRBJ2-6
V: TRBV7-8
CDR3: ASSPRDGANVLT

J: TRBJ2-2
V: TRBV6-2/TRBV6-3
CDR3: ASLPGLAGAGELF

J: TRBJ2-1
V: TRBV29-1
CDR3: SVSGSSSYNEQF

J: TRBJ2-1
V: TRBV6-2/TRBV6-3
CDR3: ASSYEAGFYEQF

J: TRBJ1-2
V: TRBV12-3/TRBV12-4
CDR3: ASSLGFRGYT

J: TRBJ2-5
V: TRBV5-1
CDR3: ASSPQGLAGDKAQY

J: TRBJ1-1
V: TRBV9
CDR3: ASSVDDRGITEAF

J: TRBJ2-5
V: TRBV7-6
CDR3: ASSPDLGHRETQY

J: TRBJ1-2
V: TRBV3-1
CDR3: ASSVWDRPNYGYT

J: TRBJ1-2
V: TRBV5-1
CDR3: ASSPDREYGYT

J: TRBJ1-2
V: TRBV29-1
CDR3: SVEAGTGGLGGYT

J: TRBJ2-5
V: TRBV7-2
CDR3: ASSYRDLQETQY

J: TRBJ1-1
V: TRBV5-1
CDR3: ASSLVGTEAF